This TCR beta chain originates from a study of control samples from healthy donors and cancer patients. Trimming cost V 1 base and J 0 bases, with 7 bases left between them. The V gene's germline CDR1 is SGDLS and CDR2 YYNGEE. The CDR3 covers 14 residues. Clones were read by immunoSEQ multiplex PCR, and TCRdb kept only the in-frame ones, dropping some. Seen here are 120,000 or so clones, around 93% observed once, and the top ten hold around 8.1%. This sequence was found in a young man in good health. Sample: blood. This sequence joins TRBV9 and TRBJ2-5; possibly TRBD1 for D (6 bases). CDR3 in amino acids: CASSVTGYQETQYF. CDR3 nucleotides: TGTGCCAGCAGCGTAACAGGGTACCAAGAGACCCAGTACTTC. Using reference TRBV9 and TRBJ2-5 for the parts outside the CDR3, the full variable domain is DSGVTQTPKHLITATGQRVTLRCSPRSGDLSVYWYQQSLDQGLQFLIQYYNGEERAKGNILERFSAQQFPDLHSELNLSSLELGDSALYFCASSVTGYQETQYFGPGTRLLVL.